One T cell receptor (beta chain) is described in this entry. Its target is not known. This record comes from a study of T cells after yellow fever vaccination. The CDR3 totals 16 residues. Notes on the study in general: Primary-vaccination clones mostly resurfaced post-booster (nearly 97% CD4, approximately 90% CD8).

TCRdb passed the 5' RACE reads through MiXCR, listing each CDR3 protein once. Among about 630,000 distinct CDR3 sequences listed, 12% were seen once. The TCR sequence derives from a man younger than 40 who received the YFV17D yellow fever vaccine. The sequencing used PBMCs, collected on the day of the yellow fever booster vaccination. The chain uses TRBV21-1 and TRBJ2-7; the D call TRBD2 from the table was never checked on the DNA. TRBV21-1 represents a pseudogene. In DNA, the CDR3 is TGTGCCAGCAGCAGTAGCGGGACCGCCTCGGAGTACGAGCAGTACTTC. Encoded protein: CASSSSGTASEYEQYF.